This entry lists 11 T cell receptor beta chains sequenced from one sample in a study of blood T cell repertoires in COVID-19. Sequencing used immunoSEQ multiplex PCR; TCRdb keeps in-frame clones, though not all of them. The table records 180,000 or so clones, roughly 80% of them present only once. Material: peripheral blood. The receptors stem from a middle-aged man who had recovered from COVID-19.

In DNA form, the CDR3 reads TGTGCCAGTAGCCCCGCCGGGGTTTGGGCGCACTCTGGAAACACCATATATTTT. Residues: CASSPAGVWAHSGNTIYF. The chain is built from TRBV19 and TRBJ1-3; the D is unclear. This CDR3 is built from 18 residues. The V end was cut by 6 bases, the J end by 0 bases, with 21 bases between. The germline V gene has CDR1 LNHDA and CDR2 SQIVND (reference sequence).

This clone was observed a few times. The chain joins TRBV9 to TRBJ2-1; TRBD2 agrees at 9 bases. The CDR3 spans 16 residues. V was pared by 2 bases and J by 8 bases, with 11 bases of the junction left unmatched. Germline-derived CDR1 and CDR2 are SGDLS and YYNGEE. In nucleotides, the CDR3 is TGTGCCAGCAGCGTTCGCGCGGGAGGGGGGGTGGATGAGCAGTTCTTC. Protein: CASSVRAGGGVDEQFF.

This clone was seen a few times. The chain carries TRBV6-5 and TRBJ2-7; a weak D match, TRBD2 (6 bases). The germline CDR1 and CDR2 sequences are MNHEY and SVGAGI. V was shortened by 9 bases and J by 5 bases, with 23 bases between the two germline ends. This CDR3 comprises 15 residues. This chain's CDR3 is CASTPDNSGNDEQYF. The CDR3 region has the DNA TGTGCCAGTACACCCGATAATAGCGGAAACGACGAGCAGTACTTC.

CDR3 region: CASSQGLARGEKLFF. CDR3 sequence (DNA): TGTGCCAGCAGCCAAGGATTGGCGCGCGGCGAAAAACTGTTTTTT. V is TRBV3-1 (or the pseudogene TRBV3-2) and J is TRBJ1-4; D is unclear. Germline V CDR1 and CDR2: LGHDT, YNNKEL (reference sequence). V lost 1 base, J lost 8 bases, and 14 bases lay in between. The CDR3 has 15 residues.

The rearrangement links TRBV10-3 to TRBJ2-7; 11 positions agree with TRBD2. CDR3 size: 20 residues. Germline V CDR1 and CDR2: ENHRY, SYGVKD. The V and J ends lost 0 bases and 0 bases, in that order; junction bases with no gene match: 13. The CDR3 spells CAISESAVRQTSGISYEQYF. The CDR3 region has the DNA TGTGCCATCAGTGAGTCCGCAGTACGGCAGACTAGCGGGATCTCCTACGAGCAGTACTTC.

The chain recombines TRBV5-8 with TRBJ2-2; possible D gene TRBD1, 5 bases. V lost 5 bases to trimming and J lost 1 base, with 15 bases between them. The germline V gene has CDR1 SGHTS and CDR2 YDEGEE. This CDR3 contains 16 residues. CDR3 residues: CASSLQHGQNTGELFF. CDR3 coding DNA: TGTGCCAGCAGTCTGCAGCACGGACAGAACACCGGGGAGCTGTTTTTT.

The chain recombines TRBV3-1 (or the pseudogene TRBV3-2) with TRBJ2-5; no firm D call. The CDR3 spans 16 residues. CDR1 and CDR2 (germline): LGHDT, YNNKEL (reference sequence). Trimming cost V 0 bases and J 0 bases, with 11 bases left between them. The DNA for the CDR3 is TGTGCCAGCAGCCAAGAGATCACCCGGTACCAAGAGACCCAGTACTTC. Encoded protein: CASSQEITRYQETQYF.

Only a few counts were recorded for this clone. V and J are TRBV29-1 and TRBJ1-1, with 7 bases matching TRBD1. Looked up from germline, CDR1 is SQVTM and CDR2 is ANQGSEA. V trimming: 7 bases; J trimming: 4 bases; junction bases outside the gene matches: 12. The CDR3 has 14 residues. DNA of the CDR3: TGCAGCGCCGTAGACAGGGTCGTGGGCACTGAAGCTTTCTTT. Its translation: CSAVDRVVGTEAFF.

This clone was observed a handful of times. The chain combines TRBV4-3 with TRBJ2-7; 9 positions match TRBD2. V lost 3 bases, J lost 0 bases, and 9 bases stayed unmatched. The germline V gene has CDR1 LGHNA and CDR2 YSLEER. The CDR3 runs 17 residues. The CDR3 sequence: CASSQDAGTSYSYEQYF. Written as DNA, the CDR3 is TGCGCCAGCAGCCAGGACGCCGGGACTAGCTACTCCTACGAGCAGTACTTC.

The chain carries TRBV2 and TRBJ2-1; 10 bases match TRBD2. V shed 7 bases, J shed 7 bases, and the junction held 13 bases outside the gene matches. The CDR3 sequence is 16 residues long. Germline-derived CDR1 and CDR2 are SNHLY and FYNNEI. Written as DNA, the CDR3 is TGTGCCAGCAACATTTACCCGGGACTAGCGAAGAATGAGCAGTTCTTC. Translated, it gives CASNIYPGLAKNEQFF.

CDR3: CASSFTSGRRNEQFF. In nucleotides, the CDR3 is TGTGCCAGCAGCTTTACTAGCGGGAGAAGGAATGAGCAGTTCTTC. V is TRBV7-2 and J is TRBJ2-1; 11 bases are a match to TRBD2. Germline V lookup: CDR1 SGHTA, CDR2 FQGNSA. The CDR3 sequence is 15 residues long. With V trimmed by 3 bases and J by 7 bases, 5 bases remained unmatched.